This entry features one T cell receptor (beta chain) sequence. The antigen is undetermined. CDR1 and CDR2 (germline): LGHNA, YNFKEQ. This CDR3 is 15 amino acids long. The ends lost 5 bases at V and 4 bases at J; junction bases unmatched: 10. This record comes from a study of memory CD4+ T cells and cytomegalovirus serostatus. The study's findings and limits: Of around 160 reported CMV TCRbeta sequences, about 67 were found in memory CD4+ repertoires. The CMV-associated TCR signature appears largely within the CD4+ memory repertoire.

The sort gate was single viable CD3+CD4+CD8-CD45RO+ cells for memory CD4+ T cells. Serostatus was set by detecting CMV pp150, pp28, p38, p52 IgG. Original data processing: Out-of-frame sequences were removed, leaving 2 million or so distinct TCRbeta sequences. Libraries were prepared by immunoSEQ multiplex PCR; TCRdb keeps only in-frame clonotypes and omits some of them. Clone size and the V and J calls come from that table; the DNA yielded D and trimming. This table holds 50,000 to 65,000 clones, around 82% found once. The chain has TRBV4-2 and TRBJ2-7, with 8 positions matching TRBD1. The sequencing sample was made of memory CD4+ T cells from blood. The source is an adult in good health and CMV-seropositive. The CDR3 spells CASSKNPTGEYEQYF. CDR3 in DNA: TGTGCCAGCAGCAAGAACCCGACAGGGGAATACGAGCAGTACTTC.